The source of this TCR beta chain is a study of tumor-infiltrating lymphocytes in primary liver carcinoma. Whole-study context: Primary liver carcinoma in the patients was surgically resected. Staged T1-T3 N0M0, the tumors had sizes that ranged from about 4 to 10 cm across.

Comment on this clonotype: The junction departs from germline at one end; a sequencing error may be responsible.

This CDR3 region has 15 residues. CDR1 LGHNA and CDR2 YNFKEQ come from the germline V gene. Germline DNA was also extracted, and blood RNA was taken from unsorted whole blood. Patients showed chronic HBV infection and an absence of prior treatment. Before any surgery took place, 3 to 5 milliliters of peripheral blood were collected. The authors made TCR beta cDNA from approximately 500 ng total RNA with a constant-region primer. Modified slightly, ARM-PCR produced TCR beta libraries over three nested multiplex PCR rounds. The first two PCR rounds, around 11 cycles each, used TRBV1-TRBV30 forward primers and a C-beta reverse primer. TCRdb passed the multiplex PCR reads through MiXCR, listing each CDR3 protein once. Of about 350,000 distinct CDR3 sequences listed, less than 70% are singletons.

This TCR was recovered from a man aged 35-49 years with primary liver carcinoma and hepatitis B virus infection. Source material: peripheral blood. The V gene is TRBV4-2, the J gene TRBJ2-3, with D tentatively TRBD2 (6 bases). CDR3 residues: CASSRDGGTTDTRYF. The CDR3 DNA sequence: TGTGCCAGCAGCCGAGATGGGGGGACCACAGATACGCGGTATTTT.